At least ten counts were recorded for the clone carrying this T cell receptor (beta chain). What it binds is not known. Amplified TCR beta CDR3 regions were obtained using RNA transcripts as template. HTBI primers were used in a first-round RT-PCR, which preceded a second-round multiplex PCR. TCRdb analysed the multiplex PCR reads with MiXCR anew, one entry per CDR3 protein. The sample holds some 350,000 distinct CDR3 sequences, about a sixth seen once. No donor had other autoimmune disease, uncontrolled infection, pregnancy or lactation. Serum thyroxine and TRAb, along with clinical symptoms, thyroid ultrasound and orbital computed tomography, were what diagnosis relied on. The sample is drawn from a study of Graves' ophthalmopathy and Graves' hyperthyroidism. Study-level results: The model predicted ophthalmopathy progression with about 69% sensitivity and approximately 72% specificity.

The material sequenced was peripheral blood. The receptor comes from an adult woman with stable Graves' hyperthyroidism.

CDR3 nucleotide sequence: TGTGCCAGCAGCCAGGCCAGGGGGCCCAACGAGCAGTACTTC. Translated: CASSQARGPNEQYF. The chain joins TRBV14 to TRBJ2-7; 8 bases map to TRBD1. This CDR3 region has 14 residues. V lost 3 bases to trimming and J lost 5 bases; unmatched junction nucleotides: 6. Germline CDR1 and CDR2: SGHDN and FVKESK. Looking up the rest from reference TRBV14 and TRBJ2-7 gives the full variable domain: EAGVTQFPSHSVIEKGQTVTLRCDPISGHDNLYWYRRVMGKEIKFLLHFVKESKQDESGMPNNRFLAERTGGTYSTLKVQPAELEDSGVYFCASSQARGPNEQYFGPGTRLTVT.